This record looks at one T cell receptor (beta chain) sequence and its context. Its target is unknown. Naivety among CD8 cells was defined by CD45RO negativity and positive CCR7 selection, thereby excluding terminally differentiated effector memory CD45RA+ cells. All donors were healthy HIV-negative adults lacking recent acute infections or vaccinations. The donors, all of them Caucasian adults, lived in Nashville, Tennessee. The sample belongs to a study of shared clonotypes between healthy human individuals. Study-wide results and limits: When naive CD4 clonotypes were compared across a few donors, 4% to 6.5% were shared. The study found lower generation probabilities in non-shared clonotypes than in those shared by all four donors.

Repertoires were generated with immunoSEQ multiplex PCR, while TCRdb's copy carries only in-frame clones and drops some. The profile shows about 2,100,000 clones, approximately 94% of them singletons. CDR1 is SQVTM, CDR2 ANQGSEA, per germline. V was cut by 5 bases and J by 5 bases, with 21 bases left in between. This CDR3 contains 15 residues. The source of this sequence is a man younger than 30 in good health. Some clones in this sample may be carry-over from other donors' samples. The V and J genes are TRBV29-1 and TRBJ2-5, with D uncertain. Sequencing used naive CD8+ T cells from PBMCs. The CDR3 is CSVFAHIGARETQYF. CDR3 in DNA: TGCAGCGTTTTCGCACACATAGGCGCTAGGGAGACCCAGTACTTC.